This T cell receptor beta chain comes out of a study of cytomegalovirus exposure and HLA in healthy donors. The PCR had 60 Vbeta and 13 Jbeta primers. TCRdb keeps only in-frame clones here, not all; method: immunoSEQ multiplex PCR. The data contain around 130,000 clones, over 70% of them seen just once; the ten biggest clones take up more than 2.5%. Germline V gene sequence: CDR1 SGHDT, CDR2 YYEEEE. The CDR3 extends over 12 amino acids. V gave up 0 bases and J gave up 11 bases; unmatched junction bases: 2. Sequenced sample: PBMCs. The source is a woman aged 60 to 75 in good health and CMV-seropositive. This chain joins TRBV5-6 and TRBJ2-1; 7 bases fit TRBD1. The CDR3 protein is CASSLGQGQQFF. The CDR3 nucleotides read TGTGCCAGCAGCTTGGGACAGGGTCAGCAGTTCTTC.